This T cell receptor beta chain was sequenced in a study of blood T cell repertoires in COVID-19. As for the study in general: Collection of acute and convalescent COVID-19 samples took place in the United States, Italy and Spain. The cDNA or gDNA used as material had been derived from T cells, B-cell-depleted T cells, or PBMCs.

CDR1 and CDR2 (germline): KGHDR, SFDVKD. The CDR3 sequence is 14 residues long. Deletions cut 5 bases from V and 3 bases from J, with 11 bases between. Original data processing: Nucleated cell counts were estimated from reference gene primer amplification. Here immunoSEQ multiplex PCR was the method, and the copy in TCRdb shows in-frame clones only, minus some. V and J calls plus clone size are reproduced from that table; the DNA served to infer D and trimming. In the table there are over 25,000 clones, around 87% of which are singletons. J is TRBJ2-3 and V is TRBV24-1; a weak D match, TRBD2 (5 bases). The sample comprised peripheral blood. The clonotype comes from a human donor in a cohort sampled during active COVID-19. The donor label of this sample is uncertain. In DNA form, the CDR3 reads TGTGCCACCAGTGTTGGTTCGGGAACAGATACGCAGTATTTT. Translating gives CATSVGSGTDTQYF.